The clone carrying this T cell receptor (beta chain) has only a few counts. Its antigen remains unknown. Primers included in the PCR were 60 Vbeta and 13 Jbeta primers. Produced via immunoSEQ multiplex PCR; TCRdb's table is partial and in-frame only. The profile shows under 250,000 clones, approximately 79% of them singletons. These data belong to a study of cytomegalovirus exposure and HLA in healthy donors. V lost 5 bases, J lost 4 bases, and 9 bases lay in between. The CDR3 length is 13 residues. The germline V gene has CDR1 SGHTA and CDR2 FQGNSA. Findings of the study overall: In an earlier analysis, in some 500 donors, most V segments appeared productive either ~90% or ~30% of the time.

This clonotype was sampled from a male donor in good health and CMV-seronegative. Source material: PBMCs. This chain uses TRBV7-2 with TRBJ1-5; D gene unclear. The DNA of the CDR3 is TGTGCCAGCAGCCCAGGAATTAATCAGCCCCAGCATTTT. As protein: CASSPGINQPQHF.